These 31 T cell receptor beta chains share one sample of origin, sequenced in a study of T cells in Graves' hyperthyroidism and ophthalmopathy. Researchers took RNA transcripts and amplified the TCR beta CDR3 regions from them. Using the HTBI primer set, a first-round RT-PCR was run on the TCR CDR3. MiXCR was run by TCRdb on the multiplex PCR reads, yielding one entry per CDR3 protein. The table shows 300,000 to 400,000 distinct CDR3 sequences, with roughly 15% occurring only once. The specimen sequenced was blood. These receptors were taken from a woman in her 30s with Graves' ophthalmopathy.

The CDR3 loop is CASSPRGGAGANVLTF. DNA of the CDR3: TGTGCCAGCAGTCCGCGCGGGGGCGCCGGGGCCAACGTCCTGACTTTC. V is TRBV13 and J is TRBJ2-6; TRBD2 might be the D (7 bases). The V gene lost 6 bases and the J gene lost 4 bases, with 16 bases spanning the gap. The germline gives CDR1 PRHDT, CDR2 FYEKMQ (reference sequence). The CDR3 contains 16 residues.

This clonotype appeared many times. The chain joins TRBV6-1 to TRBJ1-5; D is possibly TRBD1 (5 bases). The CDR3 has 14 amino acids. Between the trimmed V and J ends, which lost 6 bases and 3 bases, there was a span of 12 bases. Per germline, CDR1 MNHNS and CDR2 SASEGT. For the CDR3, the DNA is TGTGCCAGCAGACCTGGGACCGTCAATCAGCCCCAGCATTTT. Protein sequence: CASRPGTVNQPQHF.

This clonotype was seen repeatedly, ten times or more. The J gene is TRBJ2-5, the V gene TRBV7-9; 10 bases fit TRBD1. Germline CDR1 is SEHNR and CDR2 is FQNEAQ (reference sequence). V lost 1 base to trimming and J lost 4 bases; unmatched junction nucleotides: 6. The CDR3 has 16 amino acids. CDR3 sequence reads: CASSLGDRGVGETQYF. The CDR3 DNA reads TGTGCCAGCAGCTTAGGGGACAGGGGAGTGGGAGAGACCCAGTACTTC. Full variable domain (missing parts from reference TRBV7-9 and TRBJ2-5): DTGVSQNPRHKITKRGQNVTFRCDPISEHNRLYWYRQTLGQGPEFLTYFQNEAQLEKSRLLSDRFSAERPKGSFSTLEIQRTEQGDSAMYLCASSLGDRGVGETQYFGPGTRLLVL.

This clonotype was seen only a few times. The chain has TRBV6-1 and TRBJ1-1, with D possibly being TRBD1 (6 bases). Trimming left V 4 bases short and J 0 bases short, with 12 bases between. The CDR3 consists of 15 residues. From germline, CDR1 is MNHNS and CDR2 SASEGT. The DNA of the CDR3 is TGTGCCAGCAGTGGGTACAGGGAATTGAACACTGAAGCTTTCTTT. It specifies CASSGYRELNTEAFF.

This clonotype was detected many times. The rearrangement joins TRBV11-2 to TRBJ1-6; D is ambiguous. Germline V CDR1 and CDR2: SGHAT, FQNNGV. V was shortened by 1 base and J by 6 bases, with 10 bases between the two germline ends. The CDR3 is made up of 15 amino acids. The CDR3 DNA reads TGTGCCAGCAGCTTAGGACACGGCATTAATTCACCCCTCCACTTT. It codes for CASSLGHGINSPLHF.

This clonotype was recorded at least ten times. The J gene is TRBJ2-2, the V gene TRBV20-1; D gene uncertain. Germline CDR1 and CDR2: DFQATT and SNEGSKA (reference sequence). V was cut by 3 bases and J by 0 bases, with 5 bases left in between. The CDR3 sequence is 13 residues long. CDR3 sequence: CSARNANTGELFF. The CDR3 DNA is TGCAGTGCTAGGAACGCGAACACCGGGGAGCTGTTTTTT.

In this sample, this clonotype turned up a few times. The rearrangement uses TRBV9 and TRBJ2-2; unclear D gene. This CDR3 has 16 residues. The ends were cut back, 0 bases at V and 5 bases at J, with 14 bases in the middle. Germline V CDR1 and CDR2: SGDLS, YYNGEE. CDR3 sequence reads: CASSVARSDPTGELFF. As DNA, the CDR3 is TGTGCCAGCAGCGTAGCTCGGAGTGACCCGACCGGGGAGCTGTTTTTT.

This clonotype was recorded at least ten times. The chain carries TRBV4-2 and TRBJ2-2; possible D gene TRBD1, 5 bases. With 4 bases removed from V and 4 bases from J, the gap between germline ends came to 13 bases. The CDR3 totals 15 residues. Germline V lookup: CDR1 LGHNA, CDR2 YNFKEQ. The CDR3 DNA follows: TGTGCCAGCAGCCTTGTAGGGGCGAGCACCGGGGAGCTGTTTTTT. The encoded protein is CASSLVGASTGELFF.

This clonotype was counted at least ten times. This chain connects TRBV27 to TRBJ2-5, with no clear D. Per germline, CDR1 MNHEY and CDR2 SMNVEV (reference sequence). The CDR3 contains 14 residues. V was shortened by 6 bases and J by 3 bases, with 14 bases between the two germline ends. CDR3 residues: CASSSLGPEETQYF. For the CDR3, the DNA is TGTGCCAGCAGCTCGCTCGGGCCTGAAGAGACCCAGTACTTC.

V and J are TRBV12-3 or TRBV12-4 and TRBJ1-5; 11 bases agree with TRBD1. The CDR3 length is 18 residues. The V segment lost 5 bases and the J segment 3 bases; nucleotides outside the gene matches: 12. CDR3 sequence reads: CASSPGTGGRRDNQPQHF. DNA for the CDR3: TGTGCCAGCAGTCCGGGGACAGGGGGTCGTAGGGACAATCAGCCCCAGCATTTT.

The sample holds many counts of this clonotype. The chain is built from TRBV20-1 and TRBJ1-5; TRBD1 matches at 8 bases. CDR1 and CDR2 from the germline V gene are DFQATT and SNEGSKA (reference sequence). Trimming at V came to 6 bases and at J to 6 bases, leaving 10 bases not matched to a gene. This CDR3 has 14 amino acids. The CDR3 region is CSAATGTGSQPQHF. CDR3 DNA sequence: TGCAGTGCCGCCACCGGGACAGGTAGTCAGCCCCAGCATTTT.

There are many counts of this clonotype. The rearrangement links TRBV30 to TRBJ1-6; 9 nucleotides match TRBD1. The CDR3 runs to 14 residues. Germline V gives CDR1 GTSNPN, CDR2 SVGIG (reference sequence). J was trimmed by 10 bases and V by 7 bases; bases with no gene match: 11. CDR3 DNA sequence: TGTGCCTCCACCTGGGACAGGGTTAACTCACCCCTCCACTTT. Encoded protein: CASTWDRVNSPLHF.

Many counts were recorded for this clonotype. The chain employs TRBV6-1 and TRBJ1-2; 7 nucleotides align to TRBD1. V dropped 6 bases and J dropped 7; count of bases not matched to a gene: 11. CDR3 length equals 14 residues. Germline CDR1 and CDR2: MNHNS and SASEGT. CDR3: CASRPDRENSGYTF. For the CDR3, the DNA is TGTGCCAGCAGACCCGACAGGGAAAACAGTGGCTACACCTTC.

This clonotype has at least ten counts. The gene calls are TRBV7-8 and TRBJ1-1; D may be TRBD1 (5 bases). The CDR3 has 15 amino acids. Germline assignment: CDR1 SGHVS and CDR2 FQNEAQ. The germline V and J ends were trimmed by 3 bases and 4 bases, with 15 bases remaining between them. The CDR3 sequence: CASSFFTRATTEAFF. The CDR3 nucleotides read TGTGCCAGCAGCTTTTTCACCAGGGCCACCACTGAAGCTTTCTTT.

This clonotype was recorded at least ten times. This chain links TRBV20-1 with TRBJ1-1; 9 nucleotides align to TRBD1. The CDR3 loop spans 15 amino acids. The germline V gene encodes CDR1 DFQATT and CDR2 SNEGSKA (reference sequence). Losses at the gene ends were 4 bases for V and 4 bases for J; bases not matched to a gene: 10. The CDR3: CSAILQGAEGTEAFF. The CDR3 nucleotides are TGCAGTGCTATCTTACAGGGGGCGGAAGGCACTGAAGCTTTCTTT.

Ten or more counts support this clonotype. The CDR3 region is CASTTRVTVRNEQFF. The CDR3 DNA is TGTGCCAGCACCACGAGGGTTACAGTCCGAAATGAGCAGTTCTTC. The J gene is TRBJ2-1, the V gene TRBV2; the D gene is possibly TRBD2 (5 bases). The length of the CDR3 is 15 residues. V was pared by 7 bases and J by 7 bases, with 20 bases between. In germline, CDR1 is SNHLY, CDR2 FYNNEI.

This chain uses TRBV19 with TRBJ2-7; 7 bases map to TRBD2. Germline-derived CDR1 and CDR2 are LNHDA and SQIVND (reference sequence). After removal of 5 bases from V and 4 bases from J, the junction contained 5 bases not matched to a gene. CDR3 size: 13 residues. The CDR3 nucleotides are TGTGCCAGTAGTCCGGAGGGAGGGTACGAGCAGTACTTC. Translation gives CASSPEGGYEQYF. Drawing the rest from reference TRBV19 and TRBJ2-7, the complete variable domain is DGGITQSPKYLFRKEGQNVTLSCEQNLNHDAMYWYRQDPGQGLRLIYYSQIVNDFQKGDIAEGYSVSREKKESFPLTVTSAQKNPTAFYLCASSPEGGYEQYFGPGTRLTVT.

This clonotype was seen many times. V gene TRBV3-1 combines with J gene TRBJ1-6; D possibly corresponds to TRBD1 (5 bases). The CDR3 runs to 16 residues. Trimming removed 3 bases from V and 0 bases from J, with 9 bases in between. Germline V CDR1 and CDR2: LGHDT, YNNKEL (reference sequence). CDR3: CASSHRQSSYNSPLHF. The CDR3 region has the DNA TGTGCCAGCAGCCATAGACAGAGCTCCTATAATTCACCCCTCCACTTT.

V gene TRBV5-5 combines with J gene TRBJ2-5; D ambiguous. Per germline, CDR1 SGHKS and CDR2 YYEKEE (reference sequence). This CDR3 contains 14 residues. V gave up 0 bases and J gave up 0 bases, with 6 bases separating them. The CDR3 sequence is CASSLDSNQETQYF. For the CDR3, the DNA is TGTGCCAGCAGCTTGGACAGTAACCAAGAGACCCAGTACTTC.

This clonotype was counted at least ten times. The chain carries TRBV7-2 and TRBJ1-2; TRBD1 is a possible D gene (6 bases). Germline V gene sequence: CDR1 SGHTA, CDR2 FQGNSA. V lost 5 bases to trimming and J lost 2 bases, with 9 bases between them. The CDR3 totals 13 residues. CDR3 nucleotide sequence: TGTGCCAGCAGCCGGGACAAAAACTATGGCTACACCTTC. Its translation is CASSRDKNYGYTF.

This clonotype appeared many times. The chain links TRBV5-1 to TRBJ1-1; a possible D gene is TRBD1 (6 bases). The length of the CDR3 is 15 residues. From germline, CDR1 is SGHRS and CDR2 YFSETQ. Trimming removed 4 bases from V and 5 bases from J, with 18 bases in between. The CDR3 region has the DNA TGCGCCAGCAGCCAGGAGACGGGGGCCCAAACTGAAGCTTTCTTT. Protein sequence: CASSQETGAQTEAFF.

In its sample, this clonotype was seen many times. The chain is built from TRBV30 and TRBJ2-7; TRBD2 aligns across 7 bases. This CDR3 is 14 amino acids long. J lost 4 bases, V lost 4 bases, and 10 bases had no gene match. Looked up from germline, CDR1 is GTSNPN and CDR2 is SVGIG (reference sequence). The CDR3 DNA is TGTGCCTGGAAGGGGCTTGGGCGGGGGTACGAGCAGTACTTC. Translation: CAWKGLGRGYEQYF.

This clonotype has more than one count but fewer than ten. This chain uses TRBV20-1 with TRBJ1-2; no clear D. CDR1 and CDR2 from the germline V gene are DFQATT and SNEGSKA (reference sequence). V lost 6 bases and J 4 bases, leaving 15 bases between the germline ends. This CDR3 has 13 amino acids. The CDR3 DNA reads as TGCAGTGCCGAGGTTGGGTCCGGCTATGGCTACACCTTC. Its protein is CSAEVGSGYGYTF.

This clonotype was found many times. V usage is TRBV7-2 and J usage is TRBJ2-6; no clear D. Per the germline V gene, CDR1 is SGHTA and CDR2 is FQGNSA. V lost 2 bases, J lost 2 bases, and 10 bases lay in between. This CDR3 is built from 16 residues. DNA for the CDR3: TGTGCCAGCAGCTTAAAAATCCCTACTGGGGCCAACGTCCTGACTTTC. Residues: CASSLKIPTGANVLTF.

There are a few counts of this clonotype. The chain couples TRBV29-1 to TRBJ1-1; D call uncertain. Per germline, CDR1 SQVTM and CDR2 ANQGSEA. The V end lost 6 bases, the J end lost 6 bases, and 11 bases lay between the germline ends. The CDR3 extends over 11 amino acids. The CDR3 DNA is TGCAGCGTGATACGGACTCCTGAAGCTTTCTTT. Translation gives CSVIRTPEAFF. The whole variable domain, filled in from reference TRBV29-1 and TRBJ1-1, reads SAVISQKPSRDICQRGTSLTIQCQVDSQVTMMFWYRQQPGQSLTLIATANQGSEATYESGFVIDKFPISRPNLTFSTLTVSNMSPEDSSIYLCSVIRTPEAFFGQGTRLTVV.

This clonotype was detected ten times or more. The chain recombines TRBV11-2 with TRBJ2-1, with a tentative D call TRBD1 (6 bases). The V end lost 5 bases, the J end lost 0 bases, and 17 bases lay between the germline ends. This CDR3 region has 17 residues. CDR1 and CDR2 (germline): SGHAT, FQNNGV. Here the CDR3 reads CASSHFRGPNSYNEQFF. The DNA of the CDR3 is TGTGCCAGCAGCCATTTCAGGGGCCCTAACTCCTACAATGAGCAGTTCTTC.

The chain carries TRBV9 and TRBJ2-1, with 9 bases fitting TRBD1. The V gene end was trimmed by 2 bases and the J gene end by 6 bases; junction bases not matched to a gene: 3. There are 14 residues in the CDR3. CDR1 and CDR2 from the germline V gene are SGDLS and YYNGEE. The CDR3 sequence: CASSVMTGGNEQFF. The CDR3 region has the DNA TGTGCCAGCAGCGTCATGACAGGGGGCAATGAGCAGTTCTTC.

This rearrangement joins TRBV7-8 to TRBJ2-5; TRBD1 matches 7 bases. The germline CDR1 and CDR2 sequences are SGHVS and FQNEAQ. V gave up 5 bases and J gave up 5 bases; unmatched junction bases: 5. CDR3 length equals 13 residues. CDR3 amino acids: CASSQQGKETQYF. CDR3 bases: TGTGCCAGCAGCCAACAGGGGAAGGAGACCCAGTACTTC.

This clonotype was picked up many times. V and J are TRBV9 and TRBJ2-3, with TRBD1 matching over 7 bases. This CDR3 spans 16 amino acids. The germline V gene encodes CDR1 SGDLS and CDR2 YYNGEE. The V segment lost 0 bases and the J segment 4 bases; nucleotides outside the gene matches: 8. The CDR3 here is CASSVGQGPLSDTQYF. In DNA, the CDR3 is TGTGCCAGCAGCGTAGGACAGGGCCCCCTGTCAGATACGCAGTATTTT.

In its sample, this clonotype was seen a few times. It may be a read error: a sequence one base away is much more abundant. The J gene is TRBJ1-4, the V gene TRBV18, with TRBD1 matching 9 bases. The length of the CDR3 is 14 residues. Trimming took 2 bases from V and 5 from J; bases not matched to a gene: 0. Germline CDR1 KGHSH, CDR2 LQKENI. The DNA for the CDR3 is TGTGCCAGCTCACCAGACAGGGGGAATGAAAAACTGTTTTTT. It yields the protein CASSPDRGNEKLFF.

Points on this clonotype: It may be a read error: a sequence one base away is much more abundant. The gene calls are TRBV6-1 and TRBJ2-7; possible D gene TRBD1, 6 bases. V was shortened by 5 bases and J by 9 bases, with 14 bases between the two germline ends. Germline CDR1 is MNHNS and CDR2 is SASEGT. This CDR3 has 12 residues. CDR3 DNA: TGTGCCAGCAGTCAACTCCAACAGGGGCAGTACTTC. Its protein product is CASSQLQQGQYF.